This T cell receptor (beta chain) stems from a study of shared clonotypes between healthy human individuals. As for the study in general: The plates for each donor numbered three CD4 naive, three CD4 memory, two CD8 naive and one CD8 memory.

Sequencing was performed with immunoSEQ multiplex PCR; in TCRdb, only in-frame clones are kept and a portion is missing. The sample comprises approximately 1,500,000 clones, 95% to 99% of which are singletons, and approximately 0.45% rests with the top ten. Germline loops: CDR1 KGHSH, CDR2 LQKENI. This CDR3 has 14 residues. V was trimmed by 2 bases and J by 3 bases, leaving 10 bases between them. This chain links TRBV18 with TRBJ1-1; D unresolved. The receptor comes from a man aged 30 to 39 in good health. The sequencing input was naive CD4+ T cells sorted from blood. The subset: CD45RA+ positively selected. DNA for the CDR3: TGTGCCAGCTCACCATCGCCACGCGACACTGAAGCTTTCTTT. As protein: CASSPSPRDTEAFF.